The subject of this entry is one T cell receptor beta chain. TCRdb itself ran the 5' RACE reads through MiXCR, one entry per CDR3 protein. Altogether about 1.7 million distinct CDR3 sequences are present, 32% being singletons, with the ten largest covering around 0.25%. These data come from a study of identical twins. The sample comprised cord blood. This receptor was obtained from a newborn girl in good health.

The CDR3 DNA is TGTGCCACCAGTGAAGGGGCGGGAGCGAGGCATGAGCAGTTCTTC. It specifies CATSEGAGARHEQFF. The chain carries TRBV24-1 and TRBJ2-1; 7 nucleotides align to TRBD2. The V gene end was trimmed by 4 bases and the J gene end by 8 bases; junction bases not matched to a gene: 10. CDR1 is KGHDR and CDR2 is SFDVKD in the germline V gene. The CDR3 is 15 residues long.